A single sample is the source of the 15 T cell receptor beta chains below, sequenced in a study of CD8 T cells in ankylosing spondylitis. Using its own MiXCR run on the 5' RACE reads, TCRdb lists one record per CDR3 protein. The sample includes 150,000 to 200,000 distinct CDR3 sequences, 25% to 35% of them seen just once. The sequenced sample consisted of synovial fluid, either unsorted or a sorted T cell fraction (not recorded which). Receptors originate from a male donor with ankylosing spondylitis.

The chain couples TRBV30 to TRBJ2-7; 7 bases align to TRBD2. V dropped 4 bases and J dropped 8; count of bases not matched to a gene: 5. This CDR3 spans 11 amino acids. Germline assignment: CDR1 GTSNPN and CDR2 SVGIG (reference sequence). CDR3 amino acids: CAWTWGGQQYF. The CDR3 nucleotides are TGTGCCTGGACCTGGGGGGGACAGCAGTACTTC.

In this sample, this clonotype turned up many times. The V call is TRBV2, the J call TRBJ1-5, with a weak D call TRBD1 (5 bases). Per the germline V gene, CDR1 is SNHLY and CDR2 is FYNNEI. Between the trimmed V and J ends, which lost 5 bases and 2 bases, there was a span of 10 bases. The CDR3 runs 14 residues. The CDR3 is CASSWTRGNQPQHF. In DNA form, the CDR3 reads TGTGCCAGCAGTTGGACACGAGGCAATCAGCCCCAGCATTTT.

The chain uses TRBV7-2 and TRBJ2-7, with a tentative D call TRBD1 (6 bases). The CDR3 covers 13 residues. CDR1 is SGHTA and CDR2 is FQGNSA in the germline V gene. Trimming cost V 6 bases and J 3 bases, with 12 bases left between them. CDR3 sequence reads: CASRIGGGYEQYF. The CDR3 coding sequence is TGTGCCAGCAGGATAGGGGGTGGCTACGAGCAGTACTTC.

This clonotype was picked up many times. The chain joins TRBV2 to TRBJ2-5; D not certain. This CDR3 is built from 16 residues. Germline V lookup: CDR1 SNHLY, CDR2 FYNNEI. V shed 1 base and J shed 5 bases, with 17 bases lying between them. The DNA for the CDR3 is TGTGCCAGCAGTGAAGTCCCCCTTGGGGTGCAGGAGACCCAGTACTTC. It specifies CASSEVPLGVQETQYF.

The V gene is TRBV7-2, the J gene TRBJ2-2; no definite D call. The V and J ends lost 3 bases and 8 bases respectively, with 13 bases between them. The CDR3 spans 14 residues. The germline CDR1 and CDR2 sequences are SGHTA and FQGNSA. The CDR3 sequence is CASSFLPVGGELFF. CDR3 sequence (DNA): TGTGCCAGCAGCTTCCTTCCAGTGGGGGGGGAGCTGTTTTTT.

On this clonotype: A junction boundary mismatches the germline segment, possibly from a read error. The V and J genes are TRBV7-7 and TRBJ2-5; 9 bases match TRBD2. Germline V gives CDR1 SSHAT, CDR2 FNYEAQ (reference sequence). This CDR3 has 17 residues. This CDR3 is CASSLGGGGANQETQYF. CDR3 DNA: TGTGCTAGCAGCTTAGGCGGGGGGGGGGCCAACCAAGAGACCCAGTACTTC.

There are many counts of this clonotype. The chain joins TRBV7-9 to TRBJ2-5, with TRBD2 identical over 9 bases. The CDR3 contains 16 residues. V shed 4 bases, J shed 4 bases, and the junction held 10 bases outside the gene matches. From germline, CDR1 is SEHNR and CDR2 FQNEAQ (reference sequence). The CDR3 spells CASSSLRGRGGETQYF. CDR3 coding DNA: TGTGCCAGCAGCTCGCTCCGGGGGCGGGGGGGAGAGACCCAGTACTTC.

The genes are TRBV20-1 and TRBJ2-7; 15 nucleotides line up with TRBD2. The length of the CDR3 is 15 residues. Germline V gene lookup returns CDR1 DFQATT and CDR2 SNEGSKA (reference sequence). With 5 bases clipped from V and 5 bases from J, the junction kept 7 bases outside the gene matches. Here the CDR3 reads CSAEGLAGGRDEQYF. CDR3 coding DNA: TGCAGTGCTGAAGGACTAGCGGGGGGGCGCGACGAGCAGTACTTC.

The sample holds a few counts of this clonotype. This rearrangement joins TRBV29-1 to TRBJ1-4; TRBD1 is a possible D gene (6 bases). Germline CDR1 reads SQVTM; CDR2 reads ANQGSEA. The CDR3 sequence is 13 residues long. The V end lost 4 bases, the J end lost 8 bases, and 14 bases lay between the germline ends. DNA of the CDR3: TGCAGCGTTGTTAGAGGGGGAGAAGAAAAACTGTTTTTT. This codes for CSVVRGGEEKLFF.

This sequence joins TRBV5-4 and TRBJ1-1; 9 bases align to TRBD1. Germline CDR1 reads SGHNT; CDR2 reads YYREEE (reference sequence). Unmatched junction bases numbered 6, after V lost 4 bases and J lost 5 bases. This CDR3 has 14 residues. CDR3 DNA sequence: TGTGCCAGCAGCGCCGACAGGGGGAGGACTGAAGCTTTCTTT. It is translated as CASSADRGRTEAFF.

The CDR3 nucleotides read TGTGCCAGCAGCTCGGACAGGGATTGGTTCACTGAAGCTTTCTTT. It encodes CASSSDRDWFTEAFF. The V gene is TRBV12-3 or TRBV12-4, the J gene TRBJ1-1; TRBD1 agrees at 8 bases. V lost 6 bases, J lost 4 bases, and 10 bases stayed unmatched. The CDR3 extends over 15 amino acids.

This chain joins TRBV3-1 and TRBJ2-1, with no clear D. Trimming cost V 0 bases and J 0 bases, with 9 bases left between them. The CDR3 is 16 residues long. Germline V gives CDR1 LGHDT, CDR2 YNNKEL (reference sequence). CDR3 amino acids: CASSQDLLSSYNEQFF. CDR3 in DNA: TGTGCCAGCAGCCAAGACCTACTTAGCTCCTACAATGAGCAGTTCTTC.

This clonotype is classed as medium-sized. The J gene is TRBJ1-5, the V gene TRBV7-2, with 7 bases lining up with TRBD1. The CDR3 is 15 amino acids. The V segment lost 1 base and the J segment 6 bases; nucleotides outside the gene matches: 6. The germline V gene has CDR1 SGHTA and CDR2 FQGNSA. The CDR3 region is CASSLVWAGGQPQHF. CDR3 DNA: TGTGCCAGCAGCTTAGTTTGGGCAGGGGGTCAGCCCCAGCATTTT. The full variable domain, with the rest looked up from reference TRBV7-2 and TRBJ1-5, is GAGVSQSPSNKVTEKGKDVELRCDPISGHTALYWYRQSLGQGLEFLIYFQGNSAPDKSGLPSDRFSAERTGGSVSTLTIQRTQQEDSAVYLCASSLVWAGGQPQHFGDGTRLSIL.

There are a few counts of this clonotype. The chain links TRBV21-1 to TRBJ1-5; the D call in the table, TRBD1, was not verified against the DNA. TRBV21-1 is assigned pseudogene status. The CDR3 totals 20 residues. The CDR3 sequence: CASRTKGIDRGREAHQPQHF. The CDR3 coding sequence is TGTGCCAGCAGGACAAAAGGAATCGACAGGGGGCGTGAGGCCCATCAGCCCCAGCATTTT.

The chain is built from TRBV18 and TRBJ1-4, with D perhaps matching TRBD1 (5 bases). Germline V lookup: CDR1 KGHSH, CDR2 LQKENI. V was clipped by 1 base and J by 5 bases, with 8 bases between them. This CDR3 region has 14 residues. CDR3 sequence reads: CASSPQGSNEKLFF. The CDR3 nucleotides read TGTGCCAGCTCACCACAGGGGTCCAATGAAAAACTGTTTTTT.